This T cell receptor (beta chain) was sequenced in a study of CD8+ T cells in alopecia areata (dated by TCRdb to 2016 to 2018). Turning to the overall study: Treated patients were enrolled in an open-label pilot trial of oral tofacitinib at 5 to 10 mg twice daily for moderate-to-severe alopecia areata. Patients received tofacitinib for 6 to 18 months and were then followed off drug for 6 months to check for delayed response and recurrence. High-throughput TCRbeta sequencing was used to examine T cell clonal expansion in alopecia areata in both the C3H/HeJ mouse model and human patients. Scalp tissue and sorted CD4+ and CD8+ peripheral blood T cells from patchy and totalis/universalis alopecia areata patients and from healthy controls were covered by human TCRbeta sequencing. Patients on tofacitinib were biopsied at baseline and after 4 and 24 weeks of treatment, and several of the patients also had a later scalp biopsy. Scalp clonality was compared across normal scalp (n=4), patchy alopecia areata scalp (n=8), and alopecia totalis/universalis scalp (n=8). RNA came from the PAXgene miRNA kit for fixed scalp, the miRNeasy kit for PBMCs, and the RNeasy kit for mouse skin. TCRbeta CDR3 regions were amplified by immunoSEQ multiplex PCR using 35 Vbeta forward and 13 Jbeta reverse primers.

There are a few counts of this clone. Its antigen is still unknown. Base qualities are not at hand, and no much larger clone is one base apart. Receptors were amplified or captured by the immunoSEQ multiplex PCR assay. RNA was extracted from all samples and reverse transcribed into cDNA, which served as template for TCR sequencing. First-strand cDNA was synthesized with SuperScript III using a 2:1 mix of oligo-dT and random hexamers. Amplification bias was assessed with a synthetic immune receptor repertoire, and residual bias was removed computationally. The source study handled its data this way. After raw reads were preprocessed to remove errors, the CDR3 was defined following IMGT conventions as running from the conserved cysteine to phenylalanine. Clonality was computed as 1 minus the Shannon entropy, with the entropy normalized by log2 of the number of productive unique TCRs. Whether each scalp clone was CD4 or CD8 was inferred by checking scalp TCRbeta sequences against the CD4 and CD8 repertoires from sorted blood. Held by TCRdb, this immuneACCESS table contains in-frame sequences only and omits some clones. Under half of the omission traces to an unresolved V gene where checked; the cause of the rest is unknown. That table furnishes V, J and clone size, whereas the DNA furnished D and trimming. Across this sample there are 150,000 or so clones, with almost 50% seen only once. The ten largest clonotypes hold around 20% of the sample.

Broad study findings and their caveats: TCR sequences shared between patients were less clear than in mice, possibly partly because of HLA diversity in the patient population. Unlike mouse skin, where gammadelta T cells dominate, normal human skin contains resident alphabeta T cells that get sequenced too, which complicates analysis of the scalp TCR repertoire. Compared with normal scalp, lesional scalp had higher clonality and more expanded CD8+ clones, particularly in alopecia totalis/universalis, a pattern that suggests antigenic drive.

V was cut back by 0 bases and J by 4 bases, leaving a gap of 9 bases between them. Measured from the cysteine to the phenylalanine, the CDR3 is 13 residues long. Only the CDR3 DNA stays, 39 bases, in frame from base 1. Reading the germline V gene gives CDR1 SQVTM and CDR2 ANQGSEA. The time point label corresponds to: baseline before oral tofacitinib. Lesional scalp punch biopsies and peripheral blood were obtained from alopecia areata patients. PBMCs were isolated by density centrifugation and stained for CD3, CD4 and CD8, and CD4+ and CD8+ T cells were sorted on a FACSAria. This clonotype was sampled from a human donor with alopecia areata. Here the chain combines TRBV29-1 and TRBJ1-2; TRBD1 is a weak D gene call, 5 bases matching. The specimen was CD8+ T cells sorted from blood, collected at week 0. The DNA sequence is given as TGCAGCGTTGAAGAATCGGGGCTCTATGGCTACACCTTC. Its translation reads: CSVEESGLYGYTF.